Included here is one T cell receptor (beta chain) sequence, with context. Its target is unknown. This CDR3 contains 15 residues. The V gene end was trimmed by 2 bases and the J gene end by 4 bases; junction bases not matched to a gene: 4. The germline gives CDR1 SGHTA, CDR2 FQGNSA. The authors extracted total RNA from unfractionated whole blood. These data originate in a study of human T cells and chemical hapten exposure. Background on the study: The study traced per-sample TCR yield variation mainly to small differences in pooled library volumes. The study's findings and limits: With DPC sensitization, TCRs exceeding 1 in 1000 frequency showed no change.

Unique molecular identifiers were attached to individual cDNA molecules within the library. In the study's own analysis: Individual samples carried between roughly 23,224 and 700,000 TCRs, with about 88,000 as the median. TCRdb ran MiXCR on the reads and lists one entry per CDR3 protein. Clone size and V and J calls follow TCRdb, not the original study. This sample yields around 120,000 distinct CDR3 sequences, of which 6.5% to 10% are seen a single time; roughly 1.5% belongs to the top ten. Sequenced material: whole blood. The chain uses TRBV7-2 and TRBJ2-3, with TRBD2 identical over 9 bases. This receptor was obtained from a human donor in good health. Some clones in this sample may be carry-over from other donors' samples. The CDR3 loop is CASSLILAGPDTQYF. Written as DNA, the CDR3 is TGTGCCAGCAGCTTAATACTAGCGGGCCCAGATACGCAGTATTTT.